Sequencing of this T cell receptor (beta chain) was carried out in a study of T cell clones after liver transplantation. Germline CDR1 and CDR2: LGHNA and YNFKEQ. Unmatched junction bases numbered 9, after V lost 8 bases and J lost 5 bases. The CDR3 loop spans 15 amino acids. The method was immunoSEQ multiplex PCR; TCRdb's version includes in-frame clones alone and lacks a portion of them. The sample records fewer than 20,000 clones, 75% to 90% being singletons. Sequencing used CD8+ T cells from blood, obtained approximately 3.5 years after liver transplant. This TCR derives from a human patient who received a liver transplant. Some T cells may be graft donor cells. This chain links TRBV4-2 with TRBJ2-7; the match to TRBD2 covers 13 bases. This CDR3 reads CASSHGLAGANEQYF. The CDR3 nucleotides are TGTGCCAGCTCTCACGGACTAGCGGGAGCTAACGAGCAGTACTTC.